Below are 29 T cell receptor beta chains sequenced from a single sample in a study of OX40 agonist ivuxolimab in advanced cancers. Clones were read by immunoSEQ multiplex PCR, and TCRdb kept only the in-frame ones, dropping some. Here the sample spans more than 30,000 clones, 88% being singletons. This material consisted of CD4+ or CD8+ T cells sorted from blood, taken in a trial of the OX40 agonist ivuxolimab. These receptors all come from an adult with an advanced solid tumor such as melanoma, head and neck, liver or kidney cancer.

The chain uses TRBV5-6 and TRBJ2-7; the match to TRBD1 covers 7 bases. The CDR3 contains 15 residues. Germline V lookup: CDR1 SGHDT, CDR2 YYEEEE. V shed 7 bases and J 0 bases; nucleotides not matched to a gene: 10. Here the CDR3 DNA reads TGTGCCAGCTCCGCGGACAGGACGAGCTCCTACGAGCAGTACTTC. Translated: CASSADRTSSYEQYF.

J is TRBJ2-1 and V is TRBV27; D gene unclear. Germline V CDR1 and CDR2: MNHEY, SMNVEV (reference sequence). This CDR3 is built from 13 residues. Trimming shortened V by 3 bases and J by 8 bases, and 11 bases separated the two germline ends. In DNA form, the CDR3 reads TGTGCCAGCAGTTTTAGTGGCCGTCATGAGCAGTTCTTC. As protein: CASSFSGRHEQFF.

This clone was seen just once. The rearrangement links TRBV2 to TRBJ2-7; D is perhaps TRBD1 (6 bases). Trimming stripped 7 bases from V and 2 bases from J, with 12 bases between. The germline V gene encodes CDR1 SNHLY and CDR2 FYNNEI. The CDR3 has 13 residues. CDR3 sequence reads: CASTLRGPYEQYF. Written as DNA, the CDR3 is TGTGCCAGCACTCTCAGGGGTCCCTACGAGCAGTACTTC.

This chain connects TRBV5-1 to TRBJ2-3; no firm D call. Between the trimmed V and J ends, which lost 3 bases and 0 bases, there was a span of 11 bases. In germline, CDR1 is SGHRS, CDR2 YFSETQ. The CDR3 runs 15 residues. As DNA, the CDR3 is TGCGCCAGCAGCTCGGCCGCGAGAAGCACAGATACGCAGTATTTT. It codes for CASSSAARSTDTQYF. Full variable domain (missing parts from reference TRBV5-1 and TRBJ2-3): KAGVTQTPRYLIKTRGQQVTLSCSPISGHRSVSWYQQTPGQGLQFLFEYFSETQRNKGNFPGRFSGRQFSNSRSEMNVSTLELGDSALYLCASSSAARSTDTQYFGPGTRLTVL.

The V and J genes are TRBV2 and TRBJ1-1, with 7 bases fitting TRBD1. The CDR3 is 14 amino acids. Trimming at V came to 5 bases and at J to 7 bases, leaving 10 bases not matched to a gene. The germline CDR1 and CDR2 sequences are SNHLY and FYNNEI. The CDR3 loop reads CASSIDRVPGEAFF. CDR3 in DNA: TGTGCCAGCAGTATTGACAGGGTGCCGGGTGAAGCTTTCTTT.

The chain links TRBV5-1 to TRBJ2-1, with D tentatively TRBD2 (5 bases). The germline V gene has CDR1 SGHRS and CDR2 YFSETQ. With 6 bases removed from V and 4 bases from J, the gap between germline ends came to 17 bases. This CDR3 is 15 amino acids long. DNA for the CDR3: TGCGCCAGCAACACACTAGGAGGTTTTTACAATGAGCAGTTCTTC. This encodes CASNTLGGFYNEQFF.

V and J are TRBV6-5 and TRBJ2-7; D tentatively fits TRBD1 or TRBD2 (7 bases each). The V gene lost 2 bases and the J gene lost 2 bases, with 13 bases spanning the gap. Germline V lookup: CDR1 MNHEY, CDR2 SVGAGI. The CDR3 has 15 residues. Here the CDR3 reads CASSYGRDRTYEQYF. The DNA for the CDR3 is TGTGCCAGCAGTTACGGGAGGGACAGAACCTACGAGCAGTACTTC.

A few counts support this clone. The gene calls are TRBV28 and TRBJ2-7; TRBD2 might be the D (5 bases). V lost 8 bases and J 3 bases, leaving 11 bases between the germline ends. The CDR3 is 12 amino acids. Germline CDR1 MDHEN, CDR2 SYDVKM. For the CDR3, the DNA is TGTGCCAGCGAGCGGTGGGGCTACGAGCAGTACTTC. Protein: CASERWGYEQYF.

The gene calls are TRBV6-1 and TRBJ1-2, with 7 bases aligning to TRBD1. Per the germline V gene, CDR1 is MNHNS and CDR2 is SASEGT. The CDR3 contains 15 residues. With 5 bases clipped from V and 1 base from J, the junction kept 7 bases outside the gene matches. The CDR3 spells CASSRQGGLNYGYTF. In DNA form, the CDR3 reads TGTGCCAGCAGTAGGCAGGGGGGACTTAACTATGGCTACACCTTC.

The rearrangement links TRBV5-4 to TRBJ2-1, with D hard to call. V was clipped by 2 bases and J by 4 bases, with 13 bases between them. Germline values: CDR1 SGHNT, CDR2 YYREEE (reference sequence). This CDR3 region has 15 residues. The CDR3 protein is CASSFVGLMYNEQFF. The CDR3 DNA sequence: TGTGCCAGCAGCTTCGTGGGTTTGATGTACAATGAGCAGTTCTTC.

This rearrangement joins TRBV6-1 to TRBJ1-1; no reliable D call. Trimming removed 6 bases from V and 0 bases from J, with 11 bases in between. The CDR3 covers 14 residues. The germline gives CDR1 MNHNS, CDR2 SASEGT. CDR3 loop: CASRTARMNTEAFF. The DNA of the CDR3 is TGTGCCAGCAGGACGGCGCGCATGAACACTGAAGCTTTCTTT.

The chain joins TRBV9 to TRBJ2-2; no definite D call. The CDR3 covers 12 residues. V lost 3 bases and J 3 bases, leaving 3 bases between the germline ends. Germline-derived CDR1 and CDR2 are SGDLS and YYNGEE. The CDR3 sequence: CASSAYTGELFF. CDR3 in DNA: TGTGCCAGCAGCGCCTACACCGGGGAGCTGTTTTTT.

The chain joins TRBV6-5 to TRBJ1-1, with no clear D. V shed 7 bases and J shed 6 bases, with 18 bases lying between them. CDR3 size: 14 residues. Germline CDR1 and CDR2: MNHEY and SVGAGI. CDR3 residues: CASTLTGNRAEAFF. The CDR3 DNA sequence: TGTGCCAGCACCTTAACGGGGAATAGGGCTGAAGCTTTCTTT.

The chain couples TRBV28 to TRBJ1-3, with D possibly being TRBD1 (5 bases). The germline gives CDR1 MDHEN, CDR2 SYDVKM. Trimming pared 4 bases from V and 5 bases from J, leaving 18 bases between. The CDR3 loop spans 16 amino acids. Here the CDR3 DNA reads TGTGCCAGCAGTTACCGGGACCCGTTCTTTCGAAACACCATATATTTT. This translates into CASSYRDPFFRNTIYF. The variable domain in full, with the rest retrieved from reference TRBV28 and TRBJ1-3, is DVKVTQSSRYLVKRTGEKVFLECVQDMDHENMFWYRQDPGLGLRLIYFSYDVKMKEKGDIPEGYSVSREKKERFSLILESASTNQTSMYLCASSYRDPFFRNTIYFGEGSWLTVV.

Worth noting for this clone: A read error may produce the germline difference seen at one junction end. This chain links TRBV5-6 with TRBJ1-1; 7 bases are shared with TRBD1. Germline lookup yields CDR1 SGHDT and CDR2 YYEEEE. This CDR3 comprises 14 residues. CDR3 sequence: CASSLVGGPPETFF. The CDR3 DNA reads TGTGCCAGCAGCTTGGTAGGGGGCCCGCCTGAAACTTTCTTT.

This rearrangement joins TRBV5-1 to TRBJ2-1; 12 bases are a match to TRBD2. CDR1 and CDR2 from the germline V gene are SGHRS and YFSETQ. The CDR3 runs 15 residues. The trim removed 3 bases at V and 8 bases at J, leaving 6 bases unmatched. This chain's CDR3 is CASSSSGGGWDEQFF. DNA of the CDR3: TGCGCCAGCAGCTCTAGCGGGGGGGGCTGGGATGAGCAGTTCTTC.

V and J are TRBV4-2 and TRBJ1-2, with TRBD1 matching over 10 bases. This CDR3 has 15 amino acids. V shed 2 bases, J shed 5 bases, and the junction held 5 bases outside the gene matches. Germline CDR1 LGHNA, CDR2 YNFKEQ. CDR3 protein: CASSQPDRGLYGYTF. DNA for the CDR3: TGTGCCAGCAGCCAACCCGACAGGGGGCTGTATGGCTACACCTTC.

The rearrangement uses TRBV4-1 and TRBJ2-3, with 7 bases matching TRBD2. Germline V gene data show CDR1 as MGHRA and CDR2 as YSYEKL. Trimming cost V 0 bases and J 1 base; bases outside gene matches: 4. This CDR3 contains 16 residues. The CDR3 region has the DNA TGCGCCAGCAGCCAAGATAACCTAGCGGGCACAGATACGCAGTATTTT. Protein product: CASSQDNLAGTDTQYF.

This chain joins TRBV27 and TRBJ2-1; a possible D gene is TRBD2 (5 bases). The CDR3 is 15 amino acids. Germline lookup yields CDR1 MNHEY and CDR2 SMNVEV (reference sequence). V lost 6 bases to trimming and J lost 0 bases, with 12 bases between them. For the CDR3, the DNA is TGTGCCAGCAGATCCCGTCGGGGCTCCTACAATGAGCAGTTCTTC. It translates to CASRSRRGSYNEQFF.

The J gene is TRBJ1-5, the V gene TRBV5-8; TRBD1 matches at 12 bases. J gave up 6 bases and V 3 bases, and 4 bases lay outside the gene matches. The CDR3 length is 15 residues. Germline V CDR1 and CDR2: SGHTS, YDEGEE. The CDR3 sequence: CASSWDRGRRQPQHF. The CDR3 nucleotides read TGTGCCAGCAGCTGGGACAGGGGGCGCCGTCAGCCCCAGCATTTT.

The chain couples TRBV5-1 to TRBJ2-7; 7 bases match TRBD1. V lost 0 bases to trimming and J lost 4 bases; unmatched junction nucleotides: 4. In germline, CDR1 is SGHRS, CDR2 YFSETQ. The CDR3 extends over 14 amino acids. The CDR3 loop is CASSLEGASYEQYF. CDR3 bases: TGCGCCAGCAGCTTGGAGGGGGCGAGTTACGAGCAGTACTTC.

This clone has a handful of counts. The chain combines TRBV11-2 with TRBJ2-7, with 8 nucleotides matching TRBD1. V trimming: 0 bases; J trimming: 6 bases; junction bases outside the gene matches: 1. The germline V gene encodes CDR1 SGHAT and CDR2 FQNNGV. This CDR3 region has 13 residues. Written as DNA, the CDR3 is TGTGCCAGCAGCTTAGACAGGGGGCGCGAGCAGTACTTC. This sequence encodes CASSLDRGREQYF.

DNA of the CDR3: TGTGCCAGCAGTTATCCGGGCCCGGCGGGAAACACCATATATTTT. This gives the protein CASSYPGPAGNTIYF. The chain recombines TRBV28 with TRBJ1-3, with unresolved D. The CDR3 is 15 amino acids. Germline assignment: CDR1 MDHEN and CDR2 SYDVKM. Trimming removed 4 bases from V and 4 bases from J, with 14 bases in between.

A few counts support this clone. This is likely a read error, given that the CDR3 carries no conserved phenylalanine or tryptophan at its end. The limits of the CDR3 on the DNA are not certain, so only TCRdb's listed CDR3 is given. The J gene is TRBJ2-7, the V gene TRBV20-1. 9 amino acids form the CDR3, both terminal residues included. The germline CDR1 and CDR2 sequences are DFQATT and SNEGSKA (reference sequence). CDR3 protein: CSASSFGVR.

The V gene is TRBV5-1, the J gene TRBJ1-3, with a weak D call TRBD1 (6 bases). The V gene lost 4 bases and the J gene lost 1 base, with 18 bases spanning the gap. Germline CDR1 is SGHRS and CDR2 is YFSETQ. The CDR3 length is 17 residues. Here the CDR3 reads CASSLPGQGISGNTIYF. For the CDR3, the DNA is TGCGCCAGCAGCCTCCCGGGGCAGGGGATATCTGGAAACACCATATATTTT.

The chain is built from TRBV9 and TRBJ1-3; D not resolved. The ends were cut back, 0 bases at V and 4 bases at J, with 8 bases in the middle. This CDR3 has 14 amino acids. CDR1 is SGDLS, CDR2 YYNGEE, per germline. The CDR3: CASSVGQRGNTIYF. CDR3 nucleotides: TGTGCCAGCAGCGTAGGGCAGCGAGGAAACACCATATATTTT.

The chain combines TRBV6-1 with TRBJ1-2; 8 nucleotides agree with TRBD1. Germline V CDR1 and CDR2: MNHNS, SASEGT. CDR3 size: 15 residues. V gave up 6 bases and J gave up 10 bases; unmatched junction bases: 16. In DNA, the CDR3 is TGTGCCAGCAGCGCAGCGGGTACGGGACAGGTAACCTACACCTTC. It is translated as CASSAAGTGQVTYTF.

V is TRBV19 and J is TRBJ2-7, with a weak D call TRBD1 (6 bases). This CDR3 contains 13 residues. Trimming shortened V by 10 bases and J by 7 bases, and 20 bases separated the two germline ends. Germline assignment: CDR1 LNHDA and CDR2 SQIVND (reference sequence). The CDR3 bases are TGTGCCACCACAGGGAACTCCCCTCGGGAGCAGTACTTC. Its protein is CATTGNSPREQYF.

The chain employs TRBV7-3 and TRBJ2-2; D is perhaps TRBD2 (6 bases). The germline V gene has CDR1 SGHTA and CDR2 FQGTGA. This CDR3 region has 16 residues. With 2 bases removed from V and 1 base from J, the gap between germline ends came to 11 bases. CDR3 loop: CASSLGGTLNTGELFF. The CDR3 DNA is TGTGCCAGCAGCTTAGGGGGGACCCTGAACACCGGGGAGCTGTTTTTT.